This paragraph reports one T cell receptor (beta chain). Its antigen is unknown. TCRdb ran MiXCR on the RT-PCR reads and lists one entry per CDR3 protein. The table lists about 190,000 distinct CDR3 sequences, 13% to 15% of them singletons. This entry belongs to a study of response to subunit inactivated influenza vaccine. Study-wide findings and caveats: The authors proposed limited new T cell recruitment per seasonal influenza vaccination.

The CDR3 loop spans 17 amino acids. The trim removed 0 bases at V and 5 bases at J, leaving 4 bases unmatched. Germline CDR1 reads MNHEY; CDR2 reads SVGAGI. The starting material was CD8+ T cells sorted from PBMCs, obtained around 5 days after vaccination. The receptor was derived from a man aged 50-59 years who received an inactivated influenza vaccine. V usage is TRBV6-5 and J usage is TRBJ2-1, with 13 bases aligning to TRBD2. CDR3 protein: CASSYSGLAGAHNEQFF. The CDR3 DNA reads as TGTGCCAGCAGTTACTCCGGACTAGCGGGAGCGCACAATGAGCAGTTCTTC.